These 10 T cell receptor beta chains came from one sample sequenced in a study of tumor-infiltrating lymphocytes in glioblastoma multiforme (dated by TCRdb to between 2016 and 2019). The sequencer was an Illumina HiSeq 2500. Using a modified ARM-PCR protocol with multiple V-beta primers and a C-beta primer, the team built TCRB libraries from RNA through three nested multiplex PCR rounds. TCRdb applied fastp at Q25 and MiXCR to the public reads, then kept only in-frame beta chains. Each record represents a unique CDR3 protein, reported with the most common genes and DNA among its rows. The sample table records roughly 15,000 distinct CDR3 sequences; roughly 73% of these occur just once. The ten largest clonotypes hold over 35% of the sample. Sequenced sample: brain tumor tissue. The receptors come from a male donor with glioblastoma.

This clonotype was detected only once. This CDR3 is missing its conserved last phenylalanine or tryptophan, likely due to a read error. The DNA is omitted, as the CDR3 cannot be located on it reliably, and the CDR3 follows TCRdb's listing. The genes are TRBV11-3 and TRBJ2-4; the D call TRBD1 from the table was never checked on the DNA. Counting both end residues, the CDR3 totals 16 amino acids. The germline CDR1 and CDR2 sequences are SGHNT and YENEEA. CDR3: CARSPRQGPAKDIQNL.

As for this clonotype: Without the conserved terminal phenylalanine or tryptophan, this CDR3 likely stems from a read error. The chain joins TRBV20-1 to TRBJ1-5, with 7 positions matching TRBD1. The CDR3 length is 14 residues. Germline CDR1 is DFQATT and CDR2 is SNEGSKA (reference sequence). CDR3 residues: CSARGQAGSKPQHY. DNA for the CDR3: TGCAGCGCTAGAGGACAGGCAGGTTCTAAGCCCCAGCATTAT.

A single count supports this clonotype. V usage is TRBV29-1 and J usage is TRBJ2-7; TRBD1 aligns across 9 bases. The V and J ends lost 4 bases and 3 bases, in that order; junction bases with no gene match: 7. The V gene's germline CDR1 is SQVTM and CDR2 ANQGSEA. CDR3 length: 14 residues. CDR3 in amino acids: CSVAGTGTFYEQYF. CDR3 coding DNA: TGCAGCGTTGCCGGGACAGGGACGTTCTACGAGCAGTACTTC.

The chain links TRBV11-2 to TRBJ2-5; 14 bases match TRBD2. There are 16 residues in the CDR3. V was pared by 5 bases and J by 5 bases, with 7 bases of the junction left unmatched. Germline CDR1 SGHAT, CDR2 FQNNGV. Here the CDR3 reads CASSPRTSGRRETQYF. CDR3 DNA sequence: TGTGCCAGCAGCCCCCGGACTAGCGGGAGGCGGGAGACCCAGTACTTC.

As to this clonotype: With a much larger clone just one base away, this may be a read error. The chain recombines TRBV11-2 with TRBJ2-5; D unresolved. Germline V gives CDR1 SGHAT, CDR2 FQNNGV. CDR3 length: 12 amino acids. V was shortened by 5 bases and J by 7 bases, with 11 bases between the two germline ends. The CDR3 sequence is CASSPEVATQYF. The CDR3 coding sequence is TGTGCCAGCAGCCCAGAGGTGGCGACCCAGTACTTC.

This clonotype was counted once. This chain joins TRBV20-1 and TRBJ2-5; TRBD1 matches at 7 bases. This CDR3 is built from 13 residues. Germline V gene sequence: CDR1 DFQATT, CDR2 SNEGSKA (reference sequence). V shed 6 bases and J 1 base; nucleotides not matched to a gene: 5. The CDR3 coding sequence is TGCAGTGCCCAAGACAGGGCCCAAGAGACCCAGTACTTC. Amino acids: CSAQDRAQETQYF.

This chain uses TRBV4-1 with TRBJ1-3; D ambiguous. CDR1 and CDR2 from the germline V gene are MGHRA and YSYEKL. The CDR3 contains 13 residues. V was pared by 3 bases and J by 7 bases, with 10 bases between. In nucleotides, the CDR3 is TGCGCCAGCAGCCAGACCCGAGGGAACACCATATATTTT. Translated, it gives CASSQTRGNTIYF.

This clonotype turned up a few times. The chain recombines TRBV20-1 with TRBJ2-3; D gene ambiguous. V shed 3 bases and J shed 3 bases, with 13 bases lying between them. Germline V gives CDR1 DFQATT, CDR2 SNEGSKA (reference sequence). CDR3 length equals 14 residues. CDR3 loop: CSASVMVATDTQYF. The CDR3 region has the DNA TGCAGTGCTAGCGTGATGGTGGCGACAGATACGCAGTATTTT.

As for this clonotype: One end of the junction fails to match germline, which may point to a read error. This chain links TRBV4-2 with TRBJ1-4; D is undetermined. CDR1 is LGHNA, CDR2 YNFKEQ, per germline. The CDR3 is 12 residues long. CDR3 sequence: CVSSQEGEKLFF. The CDR3, as DNA: TGTGTCAGCAGCCAAGAGGGTGAAAAACTGTTTTTC.

This clonotype was detected only a few times. The chain is built from TRBV6-5 and TRBJ1-4; D may be TRBD1 (5 bases). The germline gives CDR1 MNHEY, CDR2 SVGAGI. V was clipped by 2 bases and J by 0 bases, with 10 bases between them. This CDR3 has 16 residues. The CDR3 spells CASSYGQGATNEKLFF. The CDR3 DNA reads TGTGCCAGCAGTTACGGGCAGGGTGCAACTAATGAAAAACTGTTTTTT.